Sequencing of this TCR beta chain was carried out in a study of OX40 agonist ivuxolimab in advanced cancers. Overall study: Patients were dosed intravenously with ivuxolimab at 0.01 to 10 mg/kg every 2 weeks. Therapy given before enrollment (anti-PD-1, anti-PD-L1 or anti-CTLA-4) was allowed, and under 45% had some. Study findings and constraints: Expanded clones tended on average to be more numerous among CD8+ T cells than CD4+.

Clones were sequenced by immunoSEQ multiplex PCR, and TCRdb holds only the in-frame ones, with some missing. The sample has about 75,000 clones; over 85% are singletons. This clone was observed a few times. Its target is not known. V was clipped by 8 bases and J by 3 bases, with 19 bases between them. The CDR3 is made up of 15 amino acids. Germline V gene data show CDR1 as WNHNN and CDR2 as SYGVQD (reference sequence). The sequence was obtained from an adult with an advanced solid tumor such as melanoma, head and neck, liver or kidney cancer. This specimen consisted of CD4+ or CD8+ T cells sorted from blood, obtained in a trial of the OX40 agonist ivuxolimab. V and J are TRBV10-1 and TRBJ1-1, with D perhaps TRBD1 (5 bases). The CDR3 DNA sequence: TGCGCCAGCTCCGGTGGGGGGTCGGCGGACACTGAAGCTTTCTTT. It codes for CASSGGGSADTEAFF.